The next 10 T cell receptor beta chains were all read from a single sample in a study of blood T cell repertoires in COVID-19. Method: immunoSEQ multiplex PCR; TCRdb's copy keeps in-frame clones and lacks some. In the table there are roughly 300,000 clones, 83% of which are singletons. Sample: peripheral blood. The receptors were sampled from a woman aged 45 to 65 who had recovered from COVID-19.

Note on this clone: Other DNA sequences in the same sample also yield this CDR3. CDR3: CASSPRQGASYEQYF. In DNA form, the CDR3 reads TGCGCCAGCAGCCCCCGACAGGGGGCGTCCTACGAGCAGTACTTC. This chain connects TRBV5-1 to TRBJ2-7; 10 nucleotides match TRBD1. V lost 4 bases and J lost 1; bases outside the gene matches: 5. This CDR3 spans 15 amino acids. From germline, CDR1 is SGHRS and CDR2 YFSETQ.

The chain carries TRBV7-3 and TRBJ2-1; D possibly corresponds to TRBD1 (6 bases). Trimming pared 4 bases from V and 1 base from J, leaving 11 bases between. CDR1 SGHTA and CDR2 FQGTGA come from the germline V gene. There are 15 residues in the CDR3. The CDR3 nucleotides read TGTGCCAGCAGCTCTGAAGGGGGATCCTACAATGAGCAGTTCTTC. The encoded protein is CASSSEGGSYNEQFF.

The V gene is TRBV24-1, the J gene TRBJ1-2; D remains ambiguous. CDR3 length equals 14 residues. Germline-derived CDR1 and CDR2 are KGHDR and SFDVKD. V lost 3 bases to trimming and J lost 5 bases, with 12 bases between them. The CDR3 region is CATSDNSGLYGYTF. As DNA, the CDR3 is TGTGCCACCAGTGATAACTCCGGTTTGTATGGCTACACCTTC.

This chain joins TRBV3-1 (or the pseudogene TRBV3-2) and TRBJ1-3; D not resolved. Trimming removed 0 bases at V and 4 bases at J, with 4 bases between. The CDR3 loop spans 13 amino acids. Germline V CDR1 and CDR2: LGHDT, YNNKEL (reference sequence). The CDR3: CASSQESGNTIYF. CDR3 DNA: TGTGCCAGCAGCCAAGAGTCAGGAAACACCATATATTTT.

The gene calls are TRBV6-5 and TRBJ2-7; D may be TRBD2 (5 bases). This CDR3 region has 16 residues. Germline-derived CDR1 and CDR2 are MNHEY and SVGAGI. The V end lost 0 bases, the J end lost 3 bases, and 15 bases lay between the germline ends. The CDR3 DNA sequence: TGTGCCAGCAGTTACTCCGGGCGGGTAAGCAGCTACGAGCAGTACTTC. Translated, it gives CASSYSGRVSSYEQYF.

The rearrangement links TRBV5-1 to TRBJ2-2, with a possible D match to TRBD1 (6 bases). The CDR3 runs 15 residues. Per germline, CDR1 SGHRS and CDR2 YFSETQ. With 5 bases removed from V and 6 bases from J, the gap between germline ends came to 17 bases. The DNA for the CDR3 is TGCGCCAGCAGACCTTCAGGGGCGGATCCCGGGGAGCTGTTTTTT. Protein: CASRPSGADPGELFF.

The V gene is TRBV27, the J gene TRBJ2-5, with D tentatively TRBD1 (6 bases). CDR1 is MNHEY and CDR2 is SMNVEV in the germline V gene (reference sequence). This CDR3 spans 14 amino acids. Trimming left V 7 bases short and J 2 bases short, with 14 bases between. The CDR3 DNA sequence: TGTGCCAGCACTTCCGGGACACAACAAGAGACCCAGTACTTC. This sequence encodes CASTSGTQQETQYF.

This clone has more than one count but fewer than ten. The chain is built from TRBV23-1 and TRBJ1-1; possibly TRBD1 for D (5 bases). TRBV23-1 is an open reading frame whose function is uncertain. CDR3 size: 16 residues. V lost 2 bases to trimming and J lost 1 base, with 14 bases between them. The CDR3 protein is CASSQPGDRGNTEAFF. In DNA form, the CDR3 reads TGCGCCAGCAGTCAACCTGGGGATAGGGGGAACACTGAAGCTTTCTTT.

This chain links TRBV18 with TRBJ2-7; 10 nucleotides line up with TRBD1. CDR1 KGHSH and CDR2 LQKENI come from the germline V gene. The CDR3 consists of 15 residues. The V gene end was trimmed by 3 bases and the J gene end by 2 bases; junction bases not matched to a gene: 4. The CDR3 region is CASSPGQGEAYEQYF. In nucleotides, the CDR3 is TGTGCCAGCTCACCCGGACAGGGGGAGGCCTACGAGCAGTACTTC.

V usage is TRBV14 and J usage is TRBJ2-4, with a tentative D call TRBD1 (6 bases). Between the trimmed V and J ends, which lost 2 bases and 1 base, there was a span of 12 bases. Germline CDR1 and CDR2: SGHDN and FVKESK. This CDR3 spans 16 amino acids. The CDR3 reads CASSQLNDRAKNIQYF. For the CDR3, the DNA is TGTGCCAGCAGCCAACTGAACGACAGGGCCAAAAACATTCAGTACTTC.